The entry below describes one T cell receptor beta chain. Its antigen remains unidentified. This record comes from a study of OX40 agonist ivuxolimab in advanced cancers. Study-level background: Patients were treated with ivuxolimab, an agonistic anti-OX40 (CD134) antibody. Overall study results and limits: Clonal expansion was seen in CD4+ and CD8+ blood T cells by week 6 at 0.1 to 3.0 mg/kg. Compared with CD4+, CD8+ T cells on average had more expanded clones.

Libraries were prepared by immunoSEQ multiplex PCR; TCRdb keeps only in-frame clonotypes and omits some of them. This sample yields about 46,000 clones, of which approximately 86% are seen a single time; about 10% belongs to the top ten. CDR3 length: 17 amino acids. Germline assignment: CDR1 SGHVS and CDR2 FNYEAQ. J was trimmed by 3 bases and V by 3 bases; bases with no gene match: 13. This receptor was taken from an adult with an advanced solid tumor such as melanoma, head and neck, liver or kidney cancer. The sequencing here drew on CD4+ or CD8+ T cells sorted from blood, taken in a trial of the OX40 agonist ivuxolimab. The chain combines TRBV7-6 with TRBJ1-1, with 7 bases lining up with TRBD1. Written as DNA, the CDR3 is TGTGCCAGCAGCTTCTATGGACAGGCAGGGTGGGACACTGAAGCTTTCTTT. Translating it yields CASSFYGQAGWDTEAFF.